Listed below are T cell receptor beta chains from one sample, sequenced in a study of graft-versus-host responses after intestinal transplantation. Their antigens remain unidentified. Repertoires were generated with immunoSEQ multiplex PCR, while TCRdb's copy carries only in-frame clones and drops some. The sample has just over 95,000 clones, 92% seen once. The starting material was unstimulated CD4+ T cells sorted from spleen or lymph node cells, obtained before intestinal transplant. The receptor source for this set is a human donor who received an intestinal transplant. Each CDR3 is given with its conserved first and last residue. The D gene is left open where the match is weak. Clone size, where shown, is once, few, many, or a class for clones that have expanded.

>NA|TRBD1|TRBV6-5|TRBJ2-7
CARDRVVYEQYF
TGTGCCAGGGACAGGGTTGTCTACGAGCAGTACTTC
>NA|NA|TRBV5-6|TRBJ2-2
CASSLLVRVAGELFF
TGTGCCAGCAGCCTCCTCGTCAGGGTGGCCGGGGAGCTGTTTTTT
>NA|NA|TRBV15|TRBJ1-2
CATSRDVQGTSYGYTF
TGTGCCACCAGCAGAGATGTTCAGGGAACCTCCTATGGCTACACCTTC
>once|TRBD1|TRBV5-8|TRBJ2-1
CASSSRDRPSYNEQFF
TGTGCCAGCAGCTCGAGGGACAGACCCTCCTACAATGAGCAGTTCTTC
>NA|NA|TRBV4-1|TRBJ2-1
CASSQEGHVSIYNEQFF
TGCGCCAGCAGCCAAGAGGGACACGTATCGATCTACAATGAGCAGTTCTTC
>NA|NA|TRBV30|TRBJ2-7
CAWSAEFRPREQYF
TGTGCCTGGAGTGCCGAGTTTCGTCCGCGAGAGCAGTACTTC
>NA|TRBD1|TRBV14|TRBJ2-7
CASSQTRDRQYF
TGTGCCAGCAGCCAAACCCGGGACAGGCAGTACTTC
>NA|NA|TRBV27|TRBJ1-1
CASRSRFGNTEAFF
TGTGCCAGCAGGAGTCGGTTTGGGAACACTGAAGCTTTCTTT
>NA|TRBD2|TRBV7-9|TRBJ2-5
CASSWTSLGQETQYF
TGTGCCAGCAGCTGGACTAGCTTAGGACAAGAGACCCAGTACTTC
>NA|TRBD1|TRBV19|TRBJ2-7
CASSALDRVYEQYF
TGTGCCAGTAGTGCACTAGACAGGGTCTACGAGCAGTACTTC
>NA|TRBD1|TRBV30|TRBJ1-5
CAWSRTGGQPQHF
TGTGCCTGGAGTCGGACAGGGGGTCAGCCCCAGCATTTT
>NA|TRBD2|TRBV7-6|TRBJ2-3
CASTRSGRASSSTDTQYF
TGTGCCAGCACCCGAAGCGGGAGGGCATCTTCTAGCACAGATACGCAGTATTTT
>NA|TRBD1|TRBV5-3|TRBJ1-1
CARSSQRQGRGTEAFF
TGTGCCAGAAGCTCACAGAGACAGGGGAGGGGAACTGAAGCTTTCTTT
>NA|NA|TRBV7-2|TRBJ1-1
CASSLEESTEAFF
TGTGCCAGCAGCTTAGAAGAGAGCACTGAAGCTTTCTTT
>few|NA|TRBV30|TRBJ1-6
CAWRGAWGSPLHF
TGTGCCTGGAGGGGGGCCTGGGGTTCACCCCTCCACTTT
>NA|TRBD1|TRBV5-1|TRBJ1-5
CASSYNRGQPQHF
TGCGCCAGCAGCTACAACAGGGGACAGCCCCAGCATTTT
>NA|NA|TRBV28|TRBJ2-1
CASSPGGSSYNEQFF
TGTGCCAGCAGCCCCGGGGGTAGTTCCTACAATGAGCAGTTCTTC
>NA|TRBD1|TRBV6-1|TRBJ2-2
CASIRGQGGYGELFF
TGTGCCAGCATACGGGGACAGGGAGGGTACGGGGAGCTGTTTTTT
>NA|NA|TRBV30|TRBJ1-1
CAWSGGRRNTEAFF
TGTGCCTGGAGTGGGGGCAGGAGGAACACTGAAGCTTTCTTT
>NA|NA|TRBV20-1|TRBJ2-7
CSARSYEQYF
TGCAGTGCTAGATCTTACGAGCAGTACTTC
>NA|NA|TRBV7-2|TRBJ2-3
CASSGWSTDTQYF
TGTGCCAGCAGCGGCTGGAGCACAGATACGCAGTATTTT
>NA|TRBD2|TRBV6-4|TRBJ2-3
CASSDRPAGGPADTQYF
TGTGCCAGCAGTGACCGCCCAGCGGGGGGGCCCGCAGATACGCAGTATTTT
>NA|NA|TRBV11-2|TRBJ2-7
CASSLGGAPPSEQYF
TGTGCCAGCAGCTTAGGTGGGGCTCCCCCTTCAGAGCAGTACTTC
>NA|NA|TRBV6-6|TRBJ1-4
CASSYGQANEKLFF
TGTGCCAGCAGTTACGGGCAGGCTAATGAAAAACTGTTTTTT
>NA|TRBD1|TRBV5-5|TRBJ1-2
CASSLARGLYGYTF
TGTGCCAGCAGCTTGGCCAGGGGGCTTTATGGCTACACCTTC
>NA|NA|TRBV15|TRBJ2-7
CATSGSGQIYEQYF
TGTGCCACCAGCGGCTCAGGACAGATCTACGAGCAGTACTTC
>NA|NA|TRBV29-1|TRBJ1-2
CGADQGHYGYTF
TGCGGAGCCGATCAGGGGCACTATGGCTACACCTTC
>NA|NA|TRBV1|TRBJ1-2
CTSSLQSTRRGNYGYTF
TGCACCAGCAGCCTACAAAGCACCCGACGGGGTAACTATGGCTACACCTTC
>NA|TRBD1|TRBV4-3|TRBJ1-2
CASSQDWGQGGYGYTF
TGCGCCAGCAGCCAAGATTGGGGACAGGGTGGATATGGCTACACCTTC
>NA|NA|TRBV14|TRBJ1-6
CASSQDTGYNSPLHF
TGTGCCAGCAGCCAAGACACAGGATATAATTCACCCCTCCACTTT
>NA|NA|TRBV5-4|TRBJ2-5
CASSLVAQETQYF
TGTGCCAGCAGCTTGGTAGCGCAAGAGACCCAGTACTTC
>NA|TRBD1|TRBV28|TRBJ1-1
CASSLLSFRDRVNTEAFF
TGTGCCAGCAGTTTATTATCTTTTCGGGACAGGGTCAACACTGAAGCTTTCTTT
>NA|TRBD1|TRBV5-1|TRBJ2-7
CASSTGQGNYEQYF
TGCGCCAGCAGCACGGGACAGGGTAACTACGAGCAGTACTTC
>few|NA|TRBV6-5|TRBJ1-3
CASSYSGTPGNTIYF
TGTGCCAGCAGTTACTCTGGCACCCCCGGAAACACCATATATTTT
>NA|NA|TRBV11-2|TRBJ1-2
CASSFRAGAGREANYGYTF
TGTGCCAGCAGCTTTAGGGCCGGGGCGGGGAGGGAAGCTAACTATGGCTACACCTTC
>NA|NA|TRBV5-6|TRBJ1-5
CASSLAAGSNQPQHF
TGTGCCAGCAGCTTGGCGGCAGGTAGCAATCAGCCCCAGCATTTT
>once|TRBD1|TRBV29-1|TRBJ1-1
CSVENRGRVTEAFF
TGCAGCGTTGAAAACAGGGGGCGCGTCACTGAAGCTTTCTTT
>NA|TRBD1|TRBV5-1|TRBJ2-5
CASSLFGTGSETQYF
TGCGCCAGCAGCTTGTTCGGGACAGGATCAGAGACCCAGTACTTC
>NA|NA|TRBV28|TRBJ2-7
CASTPQALNYEQYF
TGTGCCAGCACCCCACAGGCCCTAAATTACGAGCAGTACTTC
>NA|NA|TRBV27|TRBJ1-2
CASSSPHTGSYGYTF
TGTGCCAGCAGTTCCCCCCATACAGGGTCCTATGGCTACACCTTC
>NA|NA|TRBV2|TRBJ2-5
CASSEEQGIATQYF
TGTGCCAGCAGTGAGGAACAGGGTATAGCGACCCAGTACTTC
>NA|NA|TRBV7-2|TRBJ1-2
CASSLDRGNYGYTF
TGTGCCAGCAGCTTGGACCGGGGTAACTATGGCTACACCTTC
>NA|NA|TRBV5-4|TRBJ2-5
CASSLDWQETQYF
TGTGCCAGCAGCTTGGACTGGCAAGAGACCCAGTACTTC
>NA|TRBD2|TRBV7-2|TRBJ2-1
CASSFPIRGSLNEQFF
TGTGCCAGCAGCTTCCCTATACGCGGGAGTTTAAATGAGCAGTTCTTC
>once|TRBD2|TRBV30|TRBJ2-4
CAWSALLSGGDIQYF
TGTGCCTGGAGTGCCCTCCTTAGCGGGGGAGACATTCAGTACTTC
>NA|TRBD1|TRBV19|TRBJ2-7
CASSTRTGGPYEQYF
TGTGCCAGTAGTACGAGGACAGGGGGCCCCTACGAGCAGTACTTC
>few|NA|TRBV4-3|TRBJ1-2
CASSQSDYGYTF
TGCGCCAGCAGCCAATCGGACTATGGCTACACCTTC
>NA|TRBD2|TRBV5-8|TRBJ2-3
CASSLDRTSGGGGTDTQYF
TGTGCCAGCAGCTTAGATAGGACTAGCGGTGGAGGGGGCACAGATACGCAGTATTTT
>NA|NA|TRBV6-5|TRBJ2-5
CASSHSETQYF
TGTGCCAGCAGCCACTCGGAGACCCAGTACTTC
>NA|TRBD2|TRBV28|TRBJ2-1
CASSYSGSSYNEQFF
TGTGCCAGCAGCTATAGCGGGAGCTCCTACAATGAGCAGTTCTTC
>NA|TRBD1|TRBV5-1|TRBJ2-2
CASSTGTVNTGELFF
TGCGCCAGCAGCACCGGGACAGTTAACACCGGGGAGCTGTTTTTT
>once|NA|TRBV14|TRBJ1-1
CASSRPAGLMNTEAFF
TGTGCCAGCTCCCGGCCCGCGGGACTCATGAACACTGAAGCTTTCTTT
>NA|NA|TRBV6-1|TRBJ2-1
CASSAVINEQFF
TGTGCCAGCAGTGCGGTCATAAATGAGCAGTTCTTC
>NA|NA|TRBV4-3|TRBJ1-4
CASSQDLGENEKLFF
TGCGCCAGCAGCCAAGATCTAGGAGAGAATGAAAAACTGTTTTTT
>NA|TRBD1|TRBV28|TRBJ2-7
CASSLGQGATYEQYF
TGTGCCAGCAGTCTCGGACAGGGGGCAACCTACGAGCAGTACTTC
>NA|TRBD1|TRBV5-4|TRBJ2-6
CASSSRGQANVLTF
TGTGCCAGCAGCTCCAGGGGGCAGGCCAACGTCCTGACTTTC
>NA|NA|TRBV10-3|TRBJ2-7
CAISGVAGGGYEQYF
TGTGCCATCAGTGGCGTCGCAGGTGGAGGGTACGAGCAGTACTTC
>NA|NA|TRBV6-5|TRBJ1-6
CASSYGPGSPLHF
TGTGCCAGCAGTTACGGGCCGGGATCACCCCTCCACTTT
>NA|NA|TRBV28|TRBJ1-5
CASSPAGRFTNQPQHF
TGTGCCAGCAGCCCCGCAGGGAGGTTTACCAATCAGCCCCAGCATTTT